This T cell receptor (beta chain) was identified during a study of OX40 agonist ivuxolimab in advanced cancers. Overall study: The mean age was about 57 years, ranging from about 20 to 85, with under 90% of participants male.

The study sampled blood at baseline, cycle 4 day 1, and cycle 7 day 1. The CDR3 covers 17 residues. The germline gives CDR1 SQVTM, CDR2 ANQGSEA. J gave up 5 bases and V 6 bases, and 15 bases lay outside the gene matches. Study outcomes and limitations: Expanded clones were, on average, more numerous among CD8+ T cells than CD4+. Among the lowest peripheral clonal expansion occurred in 0.1-3.0 mg/kg partial responders.

Libraries were prepared by immunoSEQ multiplex PCR; TCRdb keeps only in-frame clonotypes and omits some of them. The data contain 83,000 or so clones, 90% to 95% of them singletons. This clone was counted between two and nine times. Its specificity is not known. This clonotype was sampled from an adult with an advanced solid tumor such as melanoma, head and neck, liver or kidney cancer. Sequencing used CD4+ or CD8+ T cells sorted from blood, obtained in a trial of the OX40 agonist ivuxolimab. V gene TRBV29-1 combines with J gene TRBJ2-3, with 12 bases aligning to TRBD2. In nucleotides, the CDR3 is TGCAGCGTGCAGTGGGCATCTAGCGGGAGGGGGGGAGATACGCAGTATTTT. Amino acids: CSVQWASSGRGGDTQYF.